The T cell receptor (beta chain) under discussion was sequenced for a study of human T cells and chemical hapten exposure. Time point described: pre-sensitization, week 0. Specified treatment: therapeutic diphenylcyclopropenone sensitization with weekly scalp DPC. Donors were 18 to 70-year-old alopecia patients suitable for DPC. This clonotype has a handful of counts. The CDR3 loop spans 13 amino acids. J was trimmed by 6 bases and V by 5 bases; bases with no gene match: 2. Germline values: CDR1 MNHNY, CDR2 SVGAGI (reference sequence). TCRdb independently ran MiXCR on the RACE reads; one entry per CDR3 protein. The top ten clones hold approximately 2.8% of a sample with about 120,000 distinct CDR3 sequences, roughly 14% of them seen once.

This chain links TRBV6-6 with TRBJ1-4; 8 nucleotides match TRBD1. The receptor was isolated from a woman aged 18 to 35 with alopecia areata. Some clones in this sample may be carry-over from other donors' samples. Source: whole blood, taken in connection with sensitization to the hapten diphenylcyclopropenone (DPC). CDR3 amino acids: CASSPTGDEKLFF. The CDR3 nucleotides read TGTGCCAGCAGTCCGACAGGGGATGAAAAACTGTTTTTT.